This TCR beta chain was documented in a study of cytomegalovirus exposure and HLA in healthy donors. Study context: Most donors, 70% to 85% of a few hundred genotyped, fell in the Caucasian-associated ancestry cluster. General study results and limits: Researchers counted roughly 160 TCR beta chains as cytomegalovirus-associated.

PCR primers comprised 60 Vbeta and 13 Jbeta primers. Clones were read by immunoSEQ multiplex PCR, and TCRdb kept only the in-frame ones, dropping some. The sample comprises more than 200,000 clones, about 75% of which are singletons, and 1.5% to 2% rests with the top ten. This clone was seen only once. The antigen is unknown. Deletions cut 4 bases from V and 7 bases from J, with 17 bases between. This CDR3 contains 15 residues. The germline V gene encodes CDR1 MNHNY and CDR2 SVGAGI (reference sequence). The TCR sequence derives from a man between 18 and 29 years old in good health and CMV-seronegative. The sequenced material came from PBMCs. V gene TRBV6-6 combines with J gene TRBJ2-1, with D perhaps TRBD2 (5 bases). CDR3 DNA sequence: TGTGCCAGCAGTTCTAAGACCTCCGGGATAAATGAGCAGTTCTTC. This gives the protein CASSSKTSGINEQFF.